This is a list of T cell receptor beta chains from one sample in a study of blood T cell repertoires in COVID-19. Sequenced by immunoSEQ multiplex PCR; TCRdb stores in-frame clones only, minus some. This table has tens of thousands of clones, roughly 80% appearing once. Input material: peripheral blood. These TCRs come from a man between 65 and 79 years old with acute or convalescent COVID-19. The CDR3 runs from the conserved cysteine through the conserved F or W. Each record gives: clone size, CDR3 length, J gene, D gene, V gene, CDR3 DNA, CDR3 protein. The D gene is left open where the match is weak. A clone size is listed for some rows: how often the clone was seen (once, few, many), or a class if it is expanded.

- | 14 | TRBJ2-2 | - | TRBV2 | TGTGCCAGCACGTCTGGAGCGAACACCGGGGAGCTGTTTTTT | CASTSGANTGELFF
- | 18 | TRBJ2-1 | - | TRBV4-2 | TGTGCCAGCAGCCAAGCCCCTTCTCGGGGGAGCTCCTACAATGAGCAGTTCTTC | CASSQAPSRGSSYNEQFF
- | 15 | TRBJ2-2 | - | TRBV3-1/TRBV3-2 | TGTGCCAGCAGCCTTGGTGCGGCAAACACCGGGGAGCTGTTTTTT | CASSLGAANTGELFF
- | 12 | TRBJ1-1 | TRBD1 | TRBV6-5 | TGTGCCAGCAGTTCCGGGACAGTTGAAGCTTTCTTT | CASSSGTVEAFF
- | 15 | TRBJ1-2 | - | TRBV7-9 | TGTGCCAGCAGCCCAAAGGCACAGAGGGACTATGGCTACACCTTC | CASSPKAQRDYGYTF
few | 15 | TRBJ2-7 | - | TRBV11-2 | TGTGCCAGCAGTTCCCTGCAGGGGTACTCCTACGAGCAGTACTTC | CASSSLQGYSYEQYF
once | 14 | TRBJ1-1 | TRBD1 | TRBV6-1 | TGTGCCAGCAGTGAGGGAATCGGACAGGGTGAGGCTTTCTTT | CASSEGIGQGEAFF
- | 13 | TRBJ1-1 | TRBD1 | TRBV28 | TGTGCCAGCGACAGGGATTGGGACACTGAAGCTTTCTTT | CASDRDWDTEAFF
- | 13 | TRBJ2-7 | TRBD2 | TRBV10-3 | TGTGCCATCAGTCCCGGGGAGGGCTACGAGCAGTACTTC | CAISPGEGYEQYF
- | 15 | TRBJ2-3 | - | TRBV9 | TGTGCCAGCAGCGTAGTAGCCAGGGGTACAGATACGCAGTATTTT | CASSVVARGTDTQYF
few | 14 | TRBJ1-2 | TRBD1 | TRBV19 | TGTGCCAGCCGGGACAGGGTTTCGGGCTATGGCTACACCTTC | CASRDRVSGYGYTF
- | 13 | TRBJ1-5 | - | TRBV7-3 | TGTGCCAGCAGCGAAACAGGGAATCAGCCCCAGCATTTT | CASSETGNQPQHF
- | 15 | TRBJ1-1 | - | TRBV7-6 | TGTGCCAGCAGCTCTTGGGGGGGGTCCAACACTGAAGCTTTCTTT | CASSSWGGSNTEAFF
- | 14 | TRBJ2-7 | - | TRBV5-1 | TGCGCCAGCAGCTTGGCCGTACAGGGATACGAGCAGTACTTC | CASSLAVQGYEQYF
- | 16 | TRBJ1-1 | - | TRBV21-1 | TGTGCCAGCAGCAAAGGACCGGACAGCTTGAACACTGAAGCTTTCTTT | CASSKGPDSLNTEAFF
- | 12 | TRBJ2-7 | TRBD2 | TRBV10-3 | TGTGCCATCAGCGGACTAGCCTACGAGCAGTACTTC | CAISGLAYEQYF
- | 15 | TRBJ2-1 | - | TRBV25-1 | TGTGCCAGCAAACCCAGGGGAGAGGGGTACAATGAGCAGTTCTTC | CASKPRGEGYNEQFF
few | 17 | TRBJ2-1 | TRBD1 | TRBV6-2/TRBV6-3 | TGTGCCAGCAGTTACTCCATTGACAGGGGAGGCTACAATGAGCAGTTCTTC | CASSYSIDRGGYNEQFF
- | 15 | TRBJ2-5 | TRBD1 | TRBV18 | TGTGCCAGCTCAACTCAACAGGGGATGCAGGAGACCCAGTACTTC | CASSTQQGMQETQYF
few | 15 | TRBJ1-1 | - | TRBV6-1 | TGTGCCAGCAGTGAGAAAGAACAGGGAAACACTGAAGCTTTCTTT | CASSEKEQGNTEAFF
- | 13 | TRBJ2-7 | - | TRBV30 | TGTGCCTGGAGCCTCGGGGACACCTACGAGCAGTACTTC | CAWSLGDTYEQYF
once | 17 | TRBJ2-3 | TRBD2 | TRBV5-1 | TGCGCCAGCAGCCTCATAACTAGCGGGGGGGCCCAAGATACGCAGTATTTT | CASSLITSGGAQDTQYF
- | 12 | TRBJ2-6 | - | TRBV29-1 | TGCAGCGTGGGACACGGGGCCAACGTCCTGACTTTC | CSVGHGANVLTF
- | 13 | TRBJ2-5 | - | TRBV9 | TGTGCCAGCAGCGTAGATAGCGAAGAGACCCAGTACTTC | CASSVDSEETQYF
- | 17 | TRBJ2-5 | TRBD1 | TRBV24-1 | TGTGCCACCAGTGAGCCACGGGACAGGGGGCTTTCAGAGACCCAGTACTTC | CATSEPRDRGLSETQYF
- | 16 | TRBJ1-2 | - | TRBV9 | TGTGCCAGCAGCGTAGAAGATAGAGGGCGATACTATGGCTACACCTTC | CASSVEDRGRYYGYTF
- | 16 | TRBJ1-4 | - | TRBV5-1 | TGCGCCAGCAGCCGGCTTGGAACAGCAACTAATGAAAAACTGTTTTTT | CASSRLGTATNEKLFF
- | 14 | TRBJ1-4 | - | TRBV5-1 | TGCGCCAGCAGCCAAGACAGGAATTATGAAAAACTGTTTTTT | CASSQDRNYEKLFF
- | 15 | TRBJ1-3 | - | TRBV3-1/TRBV3-2 | TGTGCCAGCAGCCAAGAACTGGTATTCGGAAACACCATATATTTT | CASSQELVFGNTIYF
- | 16 | TRBJ1-2 | TRBD1 | TRBV9 | TGTGCCAGCAGCGTAGAGGGACAGACCGCTAACTATGGCTACACCTTC | CASSVEGQTANYGYTF
once | 12 | TRBJ2-3 | - | TRBV5-1 | TGCGCCAGCAGCTTGGATAGCGGTACGCAGTATTTT | CASSLDSGTQYF
- | 14 | TRBJ1-1 | - | TRBV27 | TGTGCCAGCAGACAGGGTACGATGAACACTGAAGCTTTCTTT | CASRQGTMNTEAFF
- | 15 | TRBJ2-3 | TRBD2 | TRBV3-1/TRBV3-2 | TGTGCCAGCAGCCAAGCTAGCGGAGGCACAGATACGCAGTATTTT | CASSQASGGTDTQYF
once | 14 | TRBJ1-5 | TRBD1 | TRBV18 | TGTGCCAGCTCACCCTTGGGACAGTCCTCGCCCCAGCATTTT | CASSPLGQSSPQHF
- | 15 | TRBJ1-4 | TRBD1 | TRBV5-1 | TGCGCCAGCAGCAGGGACAGGAGGAAGGGTGAAAAACTGTTTTTT | CASSRDRRKGEKLFF
- | 12 | TRBJ1-3 | - | TRBV6-1 | TGTGCCAGCAGTGAACCGGGAAACACCATATATTTT | CASSEPGNTIYF
- | 13 | TRBJ2-7 | TRBD1 | TRBV6-5 | TGTGCCAGCAGGGGGACAGACTCCTACGAGCAGTACTTC | CASRGTDSYEQYF
few | 12 | TRBJ1-5 | - | TRBV15 | TGTGCCACCAGCAGAGAATTCACACCACAGCATTTT | CATSREFTPQHF
- | 14 | TRBJ1-3 | - | TRBV24-1 | TGTGCCACCAGTGCAGGTATCTCTGGAAACACCATATATTTT | CATSAGISGNTIYF
- | 17 | TRBJ2-5 | - | TRBV4-1 | TGCGCCAGCAGCCGAGGTTCGAGTGAGGGTATCGGCGAGACCCAGTACTTC | CASSRGSSEGIGETQYF
- | 16 | TRBJ1-5 | TRBD1 | TRBV4-2 | TGTGCCAGCAGCCAGGGGACAGGGTCATACAATCAGCCCCAGCATTTT | CASSQGTGSYNQPQHF
- | 14 | TRBJ2-7 | TRBD1 | TRBV6-2/TRBV6-3 | TGTGCCAGCAGCTTCCGGACAGGGAGCTACGAGCAGTACTTC | CASSFRTGSYEQYF
- | 11 | TRBJ1-1 | - | TRBV2 | TGTGCCAGTGGCGGCAGAGCTGAAGCTTTCTTT | CASGGRAEAFF